Below, one T cell receptor beta chain is given with its context. This sample was taken from a study of cytomegalovirus exposure and HLA in healthy donors. Study-level background: Of around 400 genotyped donors, roughly 76% grouped in the Caucasian-associated ancestry cluster.

Trimming pared 8 bases from V and 8 bases from J, leaving 15 bases between. The CDR3 contains 12 residues. Germline CDR1 reads LNHDA; CDR2 reads SQIVND (reference sequence). PCR was performed using 60 Vbeta and 13 Jbeta primers. TCRdb keeps only in-frame clones here, not all; method: immunoSEQ multiplex PCR. The sample has about 92,000 clones. What was sequenced was PBMCs. The V and J genes are TRBV19 and TRBJ1-1; D might be TRBD1 (5 bases). This TCR derives from a man aged 50 or older in good health and CMV-seropositive. The CDR3 sequence: CASALGQIEAFF. The DNA of the CDR3 is TGTGCCAGTGCCCTCGGACAAATAGAAGCTTTCTTT.